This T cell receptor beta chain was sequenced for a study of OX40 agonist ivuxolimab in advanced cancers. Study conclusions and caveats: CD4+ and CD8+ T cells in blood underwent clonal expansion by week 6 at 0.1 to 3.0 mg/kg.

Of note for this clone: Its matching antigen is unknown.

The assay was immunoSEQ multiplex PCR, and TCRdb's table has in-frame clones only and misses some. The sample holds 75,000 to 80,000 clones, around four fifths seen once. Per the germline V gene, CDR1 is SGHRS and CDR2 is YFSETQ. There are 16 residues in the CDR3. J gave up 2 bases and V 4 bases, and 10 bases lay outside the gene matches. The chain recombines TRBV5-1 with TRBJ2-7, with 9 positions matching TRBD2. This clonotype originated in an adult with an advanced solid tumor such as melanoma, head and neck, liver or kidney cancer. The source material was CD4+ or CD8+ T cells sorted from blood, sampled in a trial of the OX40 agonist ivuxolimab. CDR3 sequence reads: CASSPSRAGGPYEQYF. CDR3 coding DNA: TGCGCCAGCAGCCCCTCAAGGGCGGGAGGGCCCTACGAGCAGTACTTC.